A single sample is the source of the 3 T cell receptor beta chains below, sequenced in a study of T cells expressing NK-cell markers. TCRdb re-called the 5' RACE reads and gives one entry per CDR3 protein, without DNA. The sample has more than 400,000 distinct CDR3 sequences. Sequencing was carried out using blood T cells: a sorted CD56 or NKG2C T cell subset, CD4+ or CD8+ T cells, or bulk PBMC T cells (not recorded which). The receptors come from a woman aged 18 to 75 in good health.

The genes are TRBV6-2 or TRBV6-3 and TRBJ2-3; no DNA is available, so the TRBD1 call from TCRdb remains unchecked. This CDR3 has 14 amino acids. Germline CDR1 reads MNHEY; CDR2 reads SVGEGT. The CDR3 is CASLRGASTDTQYF.

V gene TRBV3-1 combines with J gene TRBJ2-1. Germline loops: CDR1 LGHDT, CDR2 YNNKEL (reference sequence). The CDR3 has 12 amino acids. The CDR3 sequence: CASSKRDHEQFF.

The genes are TRBV19 and TRBJ1-1; the TCRdb call, TRBD1, lacks DNA for checking. CDR1 and CDR2 (germline): LNHDA, SQIVND (reference sequence). This CDR3 comprises 16 residues. The CDR3: CASSTRQGVMNTEAFF. The full variable domain, in which reference TRBV19 and TRBJ1-1 provide the parts outside the CDR3, is DGGITQSPKYLFRKEGQNVTLSCEQNLNHDAMYWYRQDPGQGLRLIYYSQIVNDFQKGDIAEGYSVSREKKESFPLTVTSAQKNPTAFYLCASSTRQGVMNTEAFFGQGTRLTVV.